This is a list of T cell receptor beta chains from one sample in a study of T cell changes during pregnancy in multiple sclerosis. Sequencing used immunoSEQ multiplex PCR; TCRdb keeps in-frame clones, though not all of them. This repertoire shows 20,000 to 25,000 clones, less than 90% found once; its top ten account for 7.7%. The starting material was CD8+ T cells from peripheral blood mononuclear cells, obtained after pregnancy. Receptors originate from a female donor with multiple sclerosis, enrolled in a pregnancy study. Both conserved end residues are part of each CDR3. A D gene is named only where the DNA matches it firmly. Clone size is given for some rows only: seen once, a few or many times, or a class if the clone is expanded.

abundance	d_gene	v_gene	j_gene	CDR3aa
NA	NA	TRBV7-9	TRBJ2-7	CASSFLWTAYYEQYF
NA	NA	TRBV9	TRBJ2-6	CASSVRTGSSGANVLTF
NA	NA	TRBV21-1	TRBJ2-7	CASERTGGVPVYEQYF
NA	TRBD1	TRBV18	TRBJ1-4	CASSHPTDPGGEKLFF
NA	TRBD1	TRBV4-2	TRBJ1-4	CASSQGRTGLDEKLFF
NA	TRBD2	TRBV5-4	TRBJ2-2	CASSSGTNIPGELFF
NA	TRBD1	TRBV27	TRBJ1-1	CASRTGVNTEAFF
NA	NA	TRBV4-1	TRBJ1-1	CASSQTTQASNTEAFF
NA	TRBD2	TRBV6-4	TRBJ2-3	CASSEVAAGEADTQYF
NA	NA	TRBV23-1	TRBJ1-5	CASSRVLSNQPQHF
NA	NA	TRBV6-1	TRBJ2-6	CASSESGSGANVLTF
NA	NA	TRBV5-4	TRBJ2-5	CASSLRTPQLQETQYF
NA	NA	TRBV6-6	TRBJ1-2	CASSPRRVANYGYTF
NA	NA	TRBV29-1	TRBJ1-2	CSVESGAGGYTF
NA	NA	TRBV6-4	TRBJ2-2	CASSDSGDTGELFF
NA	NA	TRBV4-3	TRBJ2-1	CASSPHGRQGLGNEQFF
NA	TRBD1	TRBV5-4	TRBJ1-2	CASSLIAGTGGVRIYGYTF
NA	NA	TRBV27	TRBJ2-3	CASSFLAGSLTDTQYF
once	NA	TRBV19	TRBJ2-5	CASSAPGSQGRETQYF
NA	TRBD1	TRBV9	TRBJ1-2	CASSDMTGGSYGYTF
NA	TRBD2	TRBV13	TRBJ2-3	CASTQETSGRVGGADTQYF
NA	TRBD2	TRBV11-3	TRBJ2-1	CASSDETSGRFNEQFF
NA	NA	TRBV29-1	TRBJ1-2	CSVGQEGYGYTF
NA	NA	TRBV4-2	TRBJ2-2	CASSQPLGRNTGELFF
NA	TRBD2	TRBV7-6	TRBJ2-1	CASSLSSGESNEQFF
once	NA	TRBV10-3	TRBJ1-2	CAIRLDWGYTF
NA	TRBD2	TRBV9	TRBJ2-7	CASAPGGGGLAAYEQYF
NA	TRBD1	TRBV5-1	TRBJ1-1	CASSHRGVTVNTEAFF
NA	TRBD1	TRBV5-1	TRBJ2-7	CASSPGDSSYEQYF
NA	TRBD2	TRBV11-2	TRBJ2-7	CASSSGAGTAYEQYF
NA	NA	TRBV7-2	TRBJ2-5	CASSLSQQETQYF
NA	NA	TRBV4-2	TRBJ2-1	CASSQGQPNYNEQFF
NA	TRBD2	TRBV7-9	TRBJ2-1	CASSSGLAEYNEQFF
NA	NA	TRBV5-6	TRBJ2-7	CASSLGMQGTFHEQYF
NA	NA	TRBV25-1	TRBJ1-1	CASSGTANTEAFF
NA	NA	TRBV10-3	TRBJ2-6	CAISESPISGANVLTF
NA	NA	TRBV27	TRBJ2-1	CASSLQGGSYNEQFF
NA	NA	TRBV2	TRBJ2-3	CASVSADTQYF
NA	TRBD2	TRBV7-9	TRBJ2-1	CASSPMTSGRAYNEQFF
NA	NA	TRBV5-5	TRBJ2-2	CASSLTGMSGELFF
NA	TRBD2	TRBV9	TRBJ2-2	CASSVDHLAGVTGELFF
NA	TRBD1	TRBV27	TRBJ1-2	CASSLRTGGYGYTF
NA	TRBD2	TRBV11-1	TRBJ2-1	CASSRQGLAGNEQFF
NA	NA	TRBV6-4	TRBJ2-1	CASSDSEQNEQFF
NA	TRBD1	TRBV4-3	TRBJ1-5	CASSQGQYGNQPQHF
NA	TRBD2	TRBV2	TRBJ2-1	CASSVSPGTSGTYNEQFF
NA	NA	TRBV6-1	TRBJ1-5	CATDEGVRPQHF
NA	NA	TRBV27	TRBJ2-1	CASSFNGGHNEQFF
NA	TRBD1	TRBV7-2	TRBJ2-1	CASSLRGSSYNEQFF
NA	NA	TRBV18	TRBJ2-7	CASSPERIASSYEQYF
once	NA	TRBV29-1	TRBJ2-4	CSVTKQAKNIQYF
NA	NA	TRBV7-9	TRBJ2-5	CASSLVLGGRGEETQYF
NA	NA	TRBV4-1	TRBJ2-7	CASSQDWRDESEQYF
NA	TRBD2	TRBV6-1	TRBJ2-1	CASSDLAGVANEQFF